Only one count was recorded for the clone carrying this TCR beta chain. The antigen is not known. This record comes from a study of T cells in localized non-small cell lung cancer. Findings and caveats of the study: In the blood, greater T cell density corresponded to longer overall survival. Uninvolved adjacent lung had more T cell clonality than any other tissue, topping tumor. Heterogeneity remains possible because sequencing was limited to only one tumor region. Appearances in adjacent lung were noted for a median around 55 of the top 100 tumor clones.

Method: immunoSEQ multiplex PCR; TCRdb's copy keeps in-frame clones and lacks some. The top ten clones hold about 2.6% of a sample with about 41,000 clones, roughly 86% of them seen once. V was shortened by 6 bases and J by 5 bases, with 11 bases between the two germline ends. This CDR3 has 13 residues. The germline CDR1 and CDR2 sequences are MNHEY and SVGAGI. The sequencing used peripheral blood, collected before any cancer treatment. The clonotype originates from a female donor of 60 years or more with stage I squamous cell lung carcinoma. The genes are TRBV6-5 and TRBJ1-5; possible D gene TRBD1, 6 bases. The CDR3 loop is CASRRGRDQPQHF. CDR3 DNA sequence: TGTGCCAGCAGGAGGGGGAGGGATCAGCCCCAGCATTTT.